Listed here are 25 T cell receptor beta chains from one sample, sequenced in a study of brain metastases from non-small cell lung cancer. Profiled with immunoSEQ multiplex PCR; TCRdb holds only in-frame clones, not every one. The data contain about 8,000 clones, roughly 80% of them singletons. Sample: primary lung tumor tissue. These receptor sequences come from a donor older than 35 with non-small cell lung cancer.

The chain recombines TRBV19 with TRBJ1-1; D gene ambiguous. There are 17 residues in the CDR3. V was clipped by 4 bases and J by 1 base, with 19 bases between them. Germline V gives CDR1 LNHDA, CDR2 SQIVND (reference sequence). In DNA form, the CDR3 reads TGTGCCAGTAGTACGGGCCGTTCTGACTTGACGAACACTGAAGCTTTCTTT. It translates to CASSTGRSDLTNTEAFF.

This chain joins TRBV28 and TRBJ1-3; TRBD1 might be the D (5 bases). Germline values: CDR1 MDHEN, CDR2 SYDVKM. The V end lost 7 bases, the J end lost 0 bases, and 19 bases lay between the germline ends. CDR3 length: 17 amino acids. Written as DNA, the CDR3 is TGTGCCAGCAAACTCCAGGGACGGCTCTTCTCTGGAAACACCATATATTTT. This gives the protein CASKLQGRLFSGNTIYF.

V is TRBV10-3 and J is TRBJ2-7; no reliable D call. Trimming shortened V by 4 bases and J by 0 bases, and 4 bases separated the two germline ends. The CDR3 has 12 residues. CDR1 is ENHRY and CDR2 is SYGVKD in the germline V gene. The CDR3 DNA is TGTGCCATCAGTGCCAGCTCCTACGAGCAGTACTTC. Translating gives CAISASSYEQYF.

V and J are TRBV4-3 and TRBJ2-2; 8 bases map to TRBD1. CDR1 LGHNA and CDR2 YSLEER come from the germline V gene. The CDR3 has 14 residues. V lost 4 bases and J lost 9; bases outside the gene matches: 7. CDR3 residues: CASSPGQEVRELFF. The CDR3 DNA is TGCGCCAGCAGCCCGGGACAGGAAGTGAGGGAGCTGTTTTTT.

This chain uses TRBV12-3 or TRBV12-4 with TRBJ1-1; unclear D gene. This CDR3 is 13 amino acids long. The V end was cut by 2 bases, the J end by 2 bases, with 6 bases between. Here the CDR3 reads CASSLRGNTEAFF. The CDR3 bases are TGTGCCAGCAGTTTACGGGGAAACACTGAAGCTTTCTTT.

The V call is TRBV27, the J call TRBJ1-6; D not certain. This CDR3 comprises 14 residues. V lost 5 bases to trimming and J lost 2 bases, with 7 bases between them. Germline assignment: CDR1 MNHEY and CDR2 SMNVEV (reference sequence). The CDR3 DNA sequence: TGTGCCAGCAGTCCGGGGACCTATAATTCACCCCTCCACTTT. This translates into CASSPGTYNSPLHF.

The V call is TRBV5-1, the J call TRBJ2-3, with TRBD2 matching 10 bases. With V trimmed by 7 bases and J by 1 base, 3 bases remained unmatched. From germline, CDR1 is SGHRS and CDR2 YFSETQ. The CDR3 consists of 14 residues. The CDR3, as DNA: TGCGCCAGCTCCACTAGCGGGGGCACAGATACGCAGTATTTT. Its translation: CASSTSGGTDTQYF. Supplemented by reference TRBV5-1 and TRBJ2-3, the full variable domain reads KAGVTQTPRYLIKTRGQQVTLSCSPISGHRSVSWYQQTPGQGLQFLFEYFSETQRNKGNFPGRFSGRQFSNSRSEMNVSTLELGDSALYLCASSTSGGTDTQYFGPGTRLTVL.

The J gene is TRBJ1-1, the V gene TRBV5-4; D ambiguous. Deletions cut 0 bases from V and 1 base from J, with 4 bases between. The CDR3 covers 13 residues. Germline V gene data show CDR1 as SGHNT and CDR2 as YYREEE (reference sequence). CDR3 sequence: CASSLDRNTEAFF. CDR3 nucleotides: TGTGCCAGCAGCTTGGACAGGAACACTGAAGCTTTCTTT.

The chain employs TRBV7-9 and TRBJ1-5; the D is unclear. This CDR3 comprises 13 residues. With 2 bases removed from V and 6 bases from J, the gap between germline ends came to 8 bases. Germline assignment: CDR1 SEHNR and CDR2 FQNEAQ (reference sequence). CDR3 protein: CASSLNLGQPQHF. In nucleotides, the CDR3 is TGTGCCAGCAGCTTAAATCTGGGTCAGCCCCAGCATTTT.

The chain has TRBV10-2 and TRBJ2-1, with D perhaps matching TRBD1 (6 bases). Trimming took off 7 bases at V and 10 bases at J, with 14 bases between the two ends. The length of the CDR3 is 12 residues. The V gene's germline CDR1 is WSHSY and CDR2 SAAADI. CDR3 protein: CASIGDNREQFF. CDR3 DNA: TGCGCCAGCATAGGGGACAACAGGGAGCAGTTCTTC.

V gene TRBV6-5 combines with J gene TRBJ1-1, with 8 bases aligning to TRBD1. V was pared by 5 bases and J by 1 base, with 6 bases of the junction left unmatched. The CDR3 runs to 15 residues. The germline gives CDR1 MNHEY, CDR2 SVGAGI. DNA of the CDR3: TGTGCCAGCAGTAGCGGACAGGGTGGGAACACTGAAGCTTTCTTT. It yields the protein CASSSGQGGNTEAFF.

The chain has TRBV7-2 and TRBJ1-3, with D possibly matching TRBD1 (5 bases). Between the trimmed V and J ends, which lost 5 bases and 4 bases, there was a span of 15 bases. The length of the CDR3 is 15 residues. Germline CDR1 and CDR2: SGHTA and FQGNSA. The CDR3 sequence: CASSPGTVSGNTIYF. CDR3 bases: TGTGCCAGCAGCCCTGGGACCGTATCCGGAAACACCATATATTTT.

This clone was seen just once. This chain links TRBV5-1 with TRBJ2-7; perhaps TRBD2 as D (6 bases). The germline CDR1 and CDR2 sequences are SGHRS and YFSETQ. Trimming pared 3 bases from V and 1 base from J, leaving 8 bases between. This CDR3 region has 13 residues. CDR3 residues: CASSWGLSYEQYF. The CDR3 DNA reads as TGCGCCAGCAGCTGGGGACTGTCCTACGAGCAGTACTTC.

This chain joins TRBV15 and TRBJ2-7; D not certain. Germline CDR1 and CDR2: LNHNV and YYDKDF (reference sequence). V lost 0 bases and J 3 bases, leaving 12 bases between the germline ends. There are 15 residues in the CDR3. CDR3 in DNA: TGTGCCACCAGCAGAGACCGGACGGATCTCTACGAGCAGTACTTC. Protein sequence: CATSRDRTDLYEQYF.

The chain links TRBV7-6 to TRBJ1-6; 10 bases align to TRBD1. V lost 1 base and J lost 9; bases outside the gene matches: 15. Germline values: CDR1 SGHVS, CDR2 FNYEAQ. The length of the CDR3 is 19 residues. CDR3 DNA sequence: TGTGCCAGCAGCTTAGGAGGTGGGACAGGGGTTAAATTTTCTTCACCCCTCCACTTT. Its translation is CASSLGGGTGVKFSSPLHF.

The V call is TRBV19, the J call TRBJ2-5; D is uncertain. The CDR3 runs 14 residues. In germline, CDR1 is LNHDA, CDR2 SQIVND (reference sequence). The V and J ends lost 2 bases and 5 bases respectively, with 12 bases between them. CDR3: CASSILRTAETQYF. The CDR3 DNA follows: TGTGCCAGTAGTATACTAAGAACCGCGGAGACCCAGTACTTC.

The rearrangement uses TRBV2 and TRBJ1-1; 7 bases map to TRBD1. In germline, CDR1 is SNHLY, CDR2 FYNNEI. The CDR3 has 16 amino acids. J gave up 7 bases and V 2 bases, and 13 bases lay outside the gene matches. The CDR3 sequence: CASSEKGVRTGDEAFF. For the CDR3, the DNA is TGTGCCAGCAGTGAAAAGGGGGTTCGAACAGGGGATGAAGCTTTCTTT.

The chain is built from TRBV6-5 and TRBJ1-6; possible D gene TRBD1, 6 bases. Germline assignment: CDR1 MNHEY and CDR2 SVGAGI. V shed 6 bases and J shed 8 bases, with 17 bases lying between them. The CDR3 has 15 residues. This chain's CDR3 is CASSASLRGDSPLHF. The CDR3 DNA sequence: TGTGCCAGCAGCGCCTCACTGAGGGGGGATTCACCCCTCCACTTT.

For this clone: Other nucleotide sequences from this sample produce the same CDR3. The DNA for the CDR3 is TGCAGTGCTAGTTCCCCGACGGACTATGGCTACACCTTC. Translation: CSASSPTDYGYTF. The chain recombines TRBV20-1 with TRBJ1-2; D gene uncertain. Trimming removed 3 bases at V and 3 bases at J, with 11 bases between. The germline V gene encodes CDR1 DFQATT and CDR2 SNEGSKA (reference sequence). The CDR3 sequence is 13 residues long.

This chain links TRBV9 with TRBJ1-2; no definite D call. Germline CDR1 is SGDLS and CDR2 is YYNGEE. With 0 bases removed from V and 0 bases from J, the gap between germline ends came to 3 bases. The CDR3 length is 13 residues. The CDR3 coding sequence is TGTGCCAGCAGCGTAGACCCTAACTATGGCTACACCTTC. Translating gives CASSVDPNYGYTF.

The V gene is TRBV28, the J gene TRBJ1-3; no clear D. The CDR3 has 14 amino acids. The germline V and J ends were trimmed by 2 bases and 7 bases, with 12 bases remaining between them. Germline V CDR1 and CDR2: MDHEN, SYDVKM. CDR3 DNA sequence: TGTGCCAGCAGTTTACCGACGGAACGGAACACCATATATTTT. Its translation: CASSLPTERNTIYF.

The gene calls are TRBV6-5 and TRBJ1-2; D is undetermined. The germline V and J ends were trimmed by 4 bases and 7 bases, with 13 bases remaining between them. CDR1 is MNHEY and CDR2 is SVGAGI in the germline V gene. This CDR3 is 13 amino acids long. CDR3 coding DNA: TGTGCCAGCAGTTTCTCCCAGGAATTTGGCTACACCTTC. It encodes CASSFSQEFGYTF.

The chain has TRBV5-4 and TRBJ1-1, with 10 bases lining up with TRBD1. The J segment lost 3 bases and the V segment lost 5 bases, leaving 10 bases of the junction unmatched. The CDR3 covers 16 residues. Looked up from germline, CDR1 is SGHNT and CDR2 is YYREEE (reference sequence). CDR3 protein: CASRTGTGVLDTEAFF. CDR3 bases: TGTGCCAGCAGAACCGGGACAGGGGTTTTAGACACTGAAGCTTTCTTT. Full variable domain (outside the CDR3, taken from reference TRBV5-4 and TRBJ1-1): ETGVTQSPTHLIKTRGQQVTLRCSSQSGHNTVSWYQQALGQGPQFIFQYYREEENGRGNFPPRFSGLQFPNYSSELNVNALELDDSALYLCASRTGTGVLDTEAFFGQGTRLTVV.

This clone is medium-sized. This same CDR3 is encoded by further DNA sequences in the sample. V and J are TRBV30 and TRBJ1-2; TRBD1 aligns across 10 bases. The trim removed 1 base at V and 7 bases at J, leaving 15 bases unmatched. CDR1 is GTSNPN, CDR2 SVGIG, per germline (reference sequence). This CDR3 region has 17 residues. CDR3 DNA sequence: TGTGCCTGGAGTGCCCTAAGTCCGGGACAGGGGCCTCTTGGCTACACCTTC. Its translation is CAWSALSPGQGPLGYTF.

The rearrangement uses TRBV2 and TRBJ1-6; unclear D gene. V was cut by 7 bases and J by 4 bases, with 11 bases left in between. The germline CDR1 and CDR2 sequences are SNHLY and FYNNEI. This CDR3 is 14 amino acids long. The CDR3 loop is CASILGLYNSPLHF. Here the CDR3 DNA reads TGTGCCAGCATCCTAGGATTATATAATTCACCCCTCCACTTT. Looking up the rest from reference TRBV2 and TRBJ1-6 gives the full variable domain: EPEVTQTPSHQVTQMGQEVILRCVPISNHLYFYWYRQILGQKVEFLVSFYNNEISEKSEIFDDQFSVERPDGSNFTLKIRSTKLEDSAMYFCASILGLYNSPLHFGNGTRLTVT.